The following is a TCR beta chain sequence with its context. RNA, at roughly 0.45 to 1 ug, was reverse transcribed with random hexamers. The CDR3 of TCR beta was amplified by immunoSEQ multiplex PCR across 54 Vbeta and 13 Jbeta. In TCRdb, the immunoSEQ multiplex PCR reads were re-called with MiXCR into one record per CDR3 protein. The sample has 180,000 or so distinct CDR3 sequences, about 94% seen once. This sample is drawn from a study of CD8 T cells in Susac syndrome. Sequencing of TCR beta was performed on blood CD8+ and CD4+ T cells. CDR1 is SQVTM and CDR2 is ANQGSEA in the germline V gene. The CDR3 length is 15 residues. J gave up 4 bases and V 4 bases, and 9 bases lay outside the gene matches.

The sample taken for sequencing was CD4+ T cells from PBMCs. This clonotype was obtained from a human donor in good health. The rearrangement joins TRBV29-1 to TRBJ2-5; 10 nucleotides match TRBD1. This CDR3 is CSVGSPGQGPETQYF. For the CDR3, the DNA is TGCAGCGTTGGATCCCCGGGACAGGGGCCAGAGACCCAGTACTTC.